Listed below are T cell receptor beta chains from one sample, sequenced in a study of regulatory T cells in long-lasting Graves disease. TCRdb re-called the multiplex PCR reads through MiXCR, storing one row per CDR3 protein. This table holds about 440,000 distinct CDR3 sequences, around 15% found once. These records were also assigned to another study, of T cells in Graves' hyperthyroidism and ophthalmopathy.

Sample: peripheral blood mononuclear cells (PBMCs), taken at new diagnosis, from a patient treated with antithyroid drugs. Every receptor here comes from a woman younger than 30 with Graves disease. Each CDR3 is given with its conserved first and last residue. The D gene is left open where the match is weak. Clone size, where shown, is once, few, many, or a class for clones that have expanded.

J	D	V	size	CDR3	DNA
TRBJ2-1	TRBD2	TRBV9	many	CASSPRLQRELNNEQFF	TGTGCCAGCAGCCCCCGGTTACAGCGGGAGTTGAACAATGAGCAGTTCTTC
TRBJ1-2	NA	TRBV12-3/TRBV12-4	NA	CASSPYTLPNYGYAF	TGTGCCAGCAGTCCCTACACTCTCCCTAACTATGGCTACGCCTTC
TRBJ1-1	NA	TRBV3-1	many	CASSHAGAEAFF	TGTGCCAGCAGCCACGCGGGGGCTGAAGCTTTCTTT
TRBJ1-5	TRBD1	TRBV2	many	CASSVVDRLQPQHF	TGTGCCAGCAGTGTTGTGGACAGGCTTCAGCCCCAGCATTTT
TRBJ2-1	NA	TRBV14	few	CASSQSPGLQYNEQFF	TGTGCCAGCAGCCAGTCACCGGGACTTCAGTACAATGAGCAGTTCTTC
TRBJ1-6	NA	TRBV28	many	CASSLQGLRSPLHF	TGTGCCAGCAGTTTACAGGGTTTACGCTCACCCCTCCACTTT
TRBJ2-3	NA	TRBV24-1	few	CATSYTDTQYF	TGTGCCACCAGCTACACAGATACGCAGTATTTT
TRBJ2-3	NA	TRBV29-1	NA	CSVGQRTDTQYF	TGCAGCGTTGGTCAGAGGACAGATACGCAGTATTTT
TRBJ1-5	TRBD1	TRBV7-2	few	CASSLLGQANQPQHF	TGTGCCAGCAGCTTATTGGGACAGGCCAATCAGCCCCAGCATTTT
TRBJ2-1	NA	TRBV5-1	many	CASSFLLESNNEQFF	TGCGCCAGCAGCTTTCTTCTAGAGTCGAACAATGAGCAGTTCTTC
TRBJ2-2	NA	TRBV3-1	few	CASSGALLGTGELFF	TGTGCCAGCAGCGGGGCTCTGCTAGGCACCGGGGAGCTGTTTTTT
TRBJ2-1	TRBD2	TRBV27	NA	CASSFLGLAGGNEQFF	TGTGCCAGCAGTTTCTTGGGACTAGCGGGAGGCAATGAGCAGTTCTTC
TRBJ1-5	NA	TRBV2	NA	CASSELGPSLSNQPQHF	TGTGCCAGCAGTGAACTTGGTCCCTCGCTTAGCAATCAGCCCCAGCATTTT
TRBJ1-4	NA	TRBV20-1	many	CSARDWDGRREKLFF	TGCAGTGCTAGGGACTGGGACGGTCGTCGAGAAAAACTGTTTTTT
TRBJ1-2	TRBD1	TRBV6-2/TRBV6-3	few	CASKQTGGYGYTF	TGTGCCAGCAAACAGACAGGGGGCTATGGCTACACCTTC
TRBJ2-5	NA	TRBV7-9	many	CASSRDTGLETQYF	TGTGCCAGCAGCAGGGACACGGGGTTAGAGACCCAGTACTTC
TRBJ1-1	TRBD1	TRBV10-1	many	CASSESTGGSEAFF	TGCGCCAGCAGTGAGTCTACAGGGGGGTCTGAAGCTTTCTTT
TRBJ2-7	NA	TRBV3-1	few	CASSQARHEQYF	TGTGCCAGCAGCCAAGCTAGGCACGAGCAGTACTTC
TRBJ2-5	TRBD2	TRBV7-2	many	CASSRVGASGRQETQYF	TGTGCCAGCAGCCGGGTCGGTGCGAGCGGGAGACAAGAGACCCAGTACTTC
TRBJ1-1	TRBD1	TRBV5-1	once	CASSLGTGATNTEAFF	TGCGCCAGCAGCTTGGGGACAGGGGCAACGAACACTGAAGCTTTCTTT
TRBJ2-5	TRBD2	TRBV5-8	few	CASSSLAGEGRETQYF	TGTGCCAGCAGCTCCCTAGCGGGGGAGGGTAGAGAGACCCAGTACTTC
TRBJ2-5	NA	TRBV28	many	CASSDGWGETQYF	TGTGCCAGCAGCGACGGGTGGGGAGAGACCCAGTACTTC